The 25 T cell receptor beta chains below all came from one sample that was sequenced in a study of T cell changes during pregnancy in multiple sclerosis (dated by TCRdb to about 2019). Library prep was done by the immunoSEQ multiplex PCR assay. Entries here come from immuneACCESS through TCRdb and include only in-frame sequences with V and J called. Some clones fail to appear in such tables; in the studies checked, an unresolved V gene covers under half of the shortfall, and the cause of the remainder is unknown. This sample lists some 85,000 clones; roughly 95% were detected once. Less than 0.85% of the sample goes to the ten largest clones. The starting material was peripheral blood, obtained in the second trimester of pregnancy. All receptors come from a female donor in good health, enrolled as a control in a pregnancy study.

In DNA, the CDR3 is TGTGCCAGCAACGAGGAAAAAGAGACCCAGTACTTC. Amino acid sequence: CASNEEKETQYF. The chain uses TRBV7-8 and TRBJ2-5, with D uncertain. Trimming took off 7 bases at V and 3 bases at J, with 9 bases between the two ends. CDR3 length: 12 amino acids. Germline CDR1 and CDR2: SGHVS and FQNEAQ.

The CDR3 is CASSERSGGFSNSPLHF. CDR3 in DNA: TGTGCCAGCAGTGAGCGGTCAGGGGGCTTTAGTAATTCACCCCTCCACTTT. The J gene is TRBJ1-6, the V gene TRBV2; 8 bases fit TRBD1. Germline loops: CDR1 SNHLY, CDR2 FYNNEI. This CDR3 has 17 amino acids. Germline trimming cut 3 bases from V and 6 bases from J; bases unmatched to any gene: 10.

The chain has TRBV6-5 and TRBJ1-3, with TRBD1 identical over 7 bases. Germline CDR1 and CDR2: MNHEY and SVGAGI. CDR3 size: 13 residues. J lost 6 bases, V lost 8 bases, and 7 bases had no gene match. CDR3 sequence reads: CASGQGDENTIYF. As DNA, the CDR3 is TGTGCCAGCGGTCAGGGGGACGAAAACACCATATATTTT.

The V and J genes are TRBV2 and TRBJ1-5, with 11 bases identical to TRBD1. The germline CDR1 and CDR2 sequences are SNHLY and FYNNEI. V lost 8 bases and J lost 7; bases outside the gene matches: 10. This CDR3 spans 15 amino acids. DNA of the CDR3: TGTGCCAGCGAAGGCGGACAGGGGGCAAGACAGCCCCAGCATTTT. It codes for CASEGGQGARQPQHF.

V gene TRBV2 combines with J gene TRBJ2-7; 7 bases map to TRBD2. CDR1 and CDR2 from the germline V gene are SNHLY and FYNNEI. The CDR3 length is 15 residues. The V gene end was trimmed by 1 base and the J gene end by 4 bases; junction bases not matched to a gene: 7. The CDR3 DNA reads TGTGCCAGCAGTGAAGGCGCTAGCGGTAATTACGAGCAGTACTTC. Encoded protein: CASSEGASGNYEQYF.

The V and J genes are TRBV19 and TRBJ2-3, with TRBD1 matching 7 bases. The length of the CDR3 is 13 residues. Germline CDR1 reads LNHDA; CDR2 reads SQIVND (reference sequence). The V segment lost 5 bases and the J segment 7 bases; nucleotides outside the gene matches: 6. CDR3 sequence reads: CASSGAGGYTQYF. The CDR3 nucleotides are TGTGCCAGTAGTGGCGCAGGGGGATATACGCAGTATTTT.

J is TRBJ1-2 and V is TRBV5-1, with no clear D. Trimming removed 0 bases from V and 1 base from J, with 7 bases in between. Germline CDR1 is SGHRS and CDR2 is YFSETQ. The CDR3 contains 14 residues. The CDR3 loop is CASSLGEDNYGYTF. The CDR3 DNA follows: TGCGCCAGCAGCTTGGGCGAAGATAACTATGGCTACACCTTC.

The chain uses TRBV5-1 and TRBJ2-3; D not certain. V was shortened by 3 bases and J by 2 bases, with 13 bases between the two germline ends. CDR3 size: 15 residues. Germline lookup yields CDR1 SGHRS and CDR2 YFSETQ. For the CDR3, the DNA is TGCGCCAGCAGCTCCATTACCGGGTTCACAGATACGCAGTATTTT. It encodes CASSSITGFTDTQYF.

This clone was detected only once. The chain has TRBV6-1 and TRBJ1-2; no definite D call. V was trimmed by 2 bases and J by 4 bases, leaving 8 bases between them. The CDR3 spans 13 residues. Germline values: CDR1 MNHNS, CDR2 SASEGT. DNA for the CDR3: TGTGCCAGCAGTGAACGGCGGAGCTATGGCTACACCTTC. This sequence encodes CASSERRSYGYTF.

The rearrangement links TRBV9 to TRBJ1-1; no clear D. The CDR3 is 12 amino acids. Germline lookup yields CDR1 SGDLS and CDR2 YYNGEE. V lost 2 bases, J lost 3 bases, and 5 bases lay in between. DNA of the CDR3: TGTGCCAGCAGCGTGGAGGACACTGAAGCTTTCTTT. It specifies CASSVEDTEAFF.

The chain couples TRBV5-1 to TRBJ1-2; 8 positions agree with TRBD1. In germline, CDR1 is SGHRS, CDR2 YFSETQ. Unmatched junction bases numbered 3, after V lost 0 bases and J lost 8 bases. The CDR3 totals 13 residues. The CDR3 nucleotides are TGCGCCAGCAGCTTGGTGACAGGGGAAGGCTACACCTTC. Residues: CASSLVTGEGYTF.

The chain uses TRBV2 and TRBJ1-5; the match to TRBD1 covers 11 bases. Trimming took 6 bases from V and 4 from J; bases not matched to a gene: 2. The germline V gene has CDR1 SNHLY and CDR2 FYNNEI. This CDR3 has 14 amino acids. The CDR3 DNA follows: TGTGCCAGCAGGGGGACAGGGGGGAATCAGCCCCAGCATTTT. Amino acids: CASRGTGGNQPQHF. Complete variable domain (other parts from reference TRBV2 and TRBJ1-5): EPEVTQTPSHQVTQMGQEVILRCVPISNHLYFYWYRQILGQKVEFLVSFYNNEISEKSEIFDDQFSVERPDGSNFTLKIRSTKLEDSAMYFCASRGTGGNQPQHFGDGTRLSIL.

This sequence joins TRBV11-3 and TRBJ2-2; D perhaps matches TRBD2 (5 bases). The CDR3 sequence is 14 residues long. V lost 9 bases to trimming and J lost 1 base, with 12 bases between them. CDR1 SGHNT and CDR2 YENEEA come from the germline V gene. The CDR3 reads CASSGEVNTGELFF. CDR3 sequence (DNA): TGTGCCAGTTCCGGGGAAGTGAACACCGGGGAGCTGTTTTTT.

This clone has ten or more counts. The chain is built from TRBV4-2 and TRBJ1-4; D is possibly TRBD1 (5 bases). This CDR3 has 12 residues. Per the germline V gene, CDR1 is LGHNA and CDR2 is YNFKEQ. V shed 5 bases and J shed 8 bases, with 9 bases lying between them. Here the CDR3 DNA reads TGTGCCAGCAGCGCCGGGGGAGAAAAACTGTTTTTT. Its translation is CASSAGGEKLFF.

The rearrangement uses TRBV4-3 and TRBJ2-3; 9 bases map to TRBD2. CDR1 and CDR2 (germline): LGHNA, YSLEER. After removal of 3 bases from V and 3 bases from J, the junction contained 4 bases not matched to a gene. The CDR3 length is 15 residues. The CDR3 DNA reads TGCGCCAGCAGCCAGGTAGCGGGGGTGACAGATACGCAGTATTTT. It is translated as CASSQVAGVTDTQYF.

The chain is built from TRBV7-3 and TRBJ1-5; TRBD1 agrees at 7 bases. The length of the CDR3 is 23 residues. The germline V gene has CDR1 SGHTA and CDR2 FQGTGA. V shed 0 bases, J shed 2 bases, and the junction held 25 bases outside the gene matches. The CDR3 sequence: CASSLTCYRSDRPRLGGNQPQHF. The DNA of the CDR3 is TGTGCCAGCAGCTTAACCTGCTATCGGTCGGACAGGCCCCGTTTAGGGGGCAATCAGCCCCAGCATTTT.

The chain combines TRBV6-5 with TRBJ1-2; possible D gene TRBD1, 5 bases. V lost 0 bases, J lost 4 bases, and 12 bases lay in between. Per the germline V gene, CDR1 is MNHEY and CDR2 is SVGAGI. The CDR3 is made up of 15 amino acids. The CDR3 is CASSYSPRGTYGYTF. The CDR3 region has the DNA TGTGCCAGCAGTTACTCTCCTCGGGGGACCTATGGCTACACCTTC.

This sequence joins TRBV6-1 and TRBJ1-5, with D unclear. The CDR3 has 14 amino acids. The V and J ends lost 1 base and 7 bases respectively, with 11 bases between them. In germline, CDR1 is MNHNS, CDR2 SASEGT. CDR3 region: CASSEVIRNQPQHF. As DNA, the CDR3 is TGTGCCAGCAGTGAAGTTATCAGGAACCAGCCCCAGCATTTT.

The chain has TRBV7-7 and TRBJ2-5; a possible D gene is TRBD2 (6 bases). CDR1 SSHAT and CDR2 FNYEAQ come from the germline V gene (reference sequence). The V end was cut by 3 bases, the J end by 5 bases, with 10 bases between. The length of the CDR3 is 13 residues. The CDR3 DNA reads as TGTGCCAGCAGCTTGGGTGCGGGGGAGACCCAGTACTTC. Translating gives CASSLGAGETQYF.

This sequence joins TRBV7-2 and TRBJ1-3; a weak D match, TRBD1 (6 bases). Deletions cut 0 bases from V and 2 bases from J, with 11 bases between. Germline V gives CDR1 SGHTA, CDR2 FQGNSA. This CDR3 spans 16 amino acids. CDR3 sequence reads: CASSLADWDTGNTIYF. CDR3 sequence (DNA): TGTGCCAGCAGCTTAGCAGACTGGGACACTGGAAACACCATATATTTT.

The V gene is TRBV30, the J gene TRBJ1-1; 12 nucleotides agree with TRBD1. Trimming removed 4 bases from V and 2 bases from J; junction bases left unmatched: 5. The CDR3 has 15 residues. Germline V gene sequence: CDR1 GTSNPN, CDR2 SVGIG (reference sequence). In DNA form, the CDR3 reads TGTGCCTGGAAGGGACAGGGGGCGGTTAACACTGAAGCTTTCTTT. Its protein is CAWKGQGAVNTEAFF.

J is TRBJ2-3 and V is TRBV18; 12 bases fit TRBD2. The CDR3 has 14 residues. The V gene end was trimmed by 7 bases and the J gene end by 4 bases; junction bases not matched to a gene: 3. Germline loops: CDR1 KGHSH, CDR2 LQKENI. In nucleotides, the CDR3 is TGTGCCAGCTTGACTAGCGGGGGCTCAGATACGCAGTATTTT. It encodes CASLTSGGSDTQYF.

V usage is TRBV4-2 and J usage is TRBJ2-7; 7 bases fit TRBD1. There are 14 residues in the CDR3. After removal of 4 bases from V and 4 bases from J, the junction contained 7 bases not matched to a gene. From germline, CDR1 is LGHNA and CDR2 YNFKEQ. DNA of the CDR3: TGTGCCAGCAGCCCCCAGACAGGGTCGTACGAGCAGTACTTC. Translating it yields CASSPQTGSYEQYF.

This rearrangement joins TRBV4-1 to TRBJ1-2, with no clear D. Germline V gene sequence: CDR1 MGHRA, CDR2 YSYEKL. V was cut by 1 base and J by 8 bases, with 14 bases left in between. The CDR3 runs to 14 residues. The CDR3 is CASSQGPETLGYTF. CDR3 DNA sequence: TGCGCCAGCAGCCAAGGGCCTGAAACGTTAGGCTACACCTTC.

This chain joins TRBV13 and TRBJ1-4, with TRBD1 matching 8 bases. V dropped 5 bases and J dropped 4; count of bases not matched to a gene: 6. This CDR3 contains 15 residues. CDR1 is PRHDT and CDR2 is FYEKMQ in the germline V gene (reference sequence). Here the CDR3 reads CASSLRDRHNEKLFF. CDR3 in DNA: TGTGCCAGCAGCCTTCGGGACAGGCATAATGAAAAACTGTTTTTT.